This paragraph reports one TCR beta chain. Its antigen is still unknown. These data belong to a study of regulatory T cells in long-lasting Graves disease. Overall study findings and caveats: Thyroid tissue went unexamined; only peripheral blood was analyzed.

The TCR beta library used iRepertoire HTBI primers with Arm-PCR amplification of CDR3. TCRdb redid the calling of the multiplex PCR reads with MiXCR, one entry per CDR3 protein. The sample comprises under 800,000 distinct CDR3 sequences, roughly 15% of which are singletons, and 15% to 20% rests with the top ten. The time point is: newly diagnosed GD, antithyroid drugs for less than 3 months. There was RNA extracted from PBMCs, and the TCR library was made from it. V trimming: 7 bases; J trimming: 4 bases; junction bases outside the gene matches: 11. Germline lookup yields CDR1 MNHNS and CDR2 SASEGT. The CDR3 covers 15 residues. The data were also submitted as part of a second study, on T cells in Graves' hyperthyroidism and ophthalmopathy.

This sequence was found in a woman younger than 45 with Graves disease. The chain links TRBV6-1 to TRBJ2-5; 8 bases fit TRBD2. This material consisted of peripheral blood mononuclear cells (PBMCs), taken at new diagnosis, from a patient treated with antithyroid drugs. The DNA for the CDR3 is TGTGCCAGCACCTTATCGGGAGGGTTCGGAGAGACCCAGTACTTC. Protein product: CASTLSGGFGETQYF.